This T cell receptor beta chain was documented in a study of T cells in Graves' hyperthyroidism and ophthalmopathy. TCR beta CDR3 region amplification was performed from RNA transcripts. A first-round RT-PCR of the TCR CDR3 used the HTBI primer set. A single record per CDR3 protein comes from TCRdb applying MiXCR to the multiplex PCR reads. This sample has fewer than 350,000 distinct CDR3 sequences, with about 13% found just once. Germline CDR1 reads SEHNR; CDR2 reads FQNEAQ (reference sequence). V shed 5 bases and J 3 bases; nucleotides not matched to a gene: 6. This CDR3 comprises 15 residues. Notes on the study in general: Onset of ophthalmopathy came a median 6.5 months after the model predicted it.

Worth noting for this clonotype: Its target is not known.

Absent ophthalmopathy progression within 18 months defined stable Graves' hyperthyroidism. In patients aged 18 to 65, hyperthyroidism was newly diagnosed, with duration under 2 months. Out of roughly 10 ml of fresh peripheral blood came the PBMCs. The receptor was isolated from a woman aged 40 to 50 with Graves' hyperthyroidism. The chain joins TRBV7-9 to TRBJ1-5; TRBD1 matches 8 bases. Sequenced material: blood. CDR3 protein: CASSQGQGLNQPQHF. The CDR3 region has the DNA TGTGCCAGCAGCCAAGGACAGGGACTCAATCAGCCCCAGCATTTT. The full variable domain, in which reference TRBV7-9 and TRBJ1-5 provide the parts outside the CDR3, is DTGVSQNPRHKITKRGQNVTFRCDPISEHNRLYWYRQTLGQGPEFLTYFQNEAQLEKSRLLSDRFSAERPKGSFSTLEIQRTEQGDSAMYLCASSQGQGLNQPQHFGDGTRLSIL.